This TCR beta chain is from a study of T cell repertoires in cytomegalovirus infection. Across the study: As its CMV epitopes, the study selected recently identified HLA-C-restricted and well-studied HLA-B-restricted targets. Study results and limitations: The response measured ex vivo was dominated by TCR beta clonotypes (HLA-C-restricted and CMV-specific).

Details on this clonotype: Its antigen is currently unknown.

Germline assignment: CDR1 SEHNR and CDR2 FQNEAQ (reference sequence). V lost 5 bases and J lost 2, with 19 bases in between. The CDR3 is made up of 16 amino acids. TCRdb analysed the reads with MiXCR anew, one entry per CDR3 protein. Among about 920,000 distinct CDR3 sequences listed, around 32% were seen once. The chain recombines TRBV7-9 with TRBJ2-7, with D perhaps given as TRBD1 or TRBD2 (7 bases each). The clonotype originates from a human donor in good health (CMV status not recorded). Some clones in this sample may be carry-over from other donors' samples. The sequenced sample was cultured CD8+ T cells from PBMCs, obtained from culture after CMV antigen stimulation. For the CDR3, the DNA is TGTGCCAGCAGCCCCGAGGGAGGGACAGATCCCTACGAGCAGTACTTC. Its translation: CASSPEGGTDPYEQYF.